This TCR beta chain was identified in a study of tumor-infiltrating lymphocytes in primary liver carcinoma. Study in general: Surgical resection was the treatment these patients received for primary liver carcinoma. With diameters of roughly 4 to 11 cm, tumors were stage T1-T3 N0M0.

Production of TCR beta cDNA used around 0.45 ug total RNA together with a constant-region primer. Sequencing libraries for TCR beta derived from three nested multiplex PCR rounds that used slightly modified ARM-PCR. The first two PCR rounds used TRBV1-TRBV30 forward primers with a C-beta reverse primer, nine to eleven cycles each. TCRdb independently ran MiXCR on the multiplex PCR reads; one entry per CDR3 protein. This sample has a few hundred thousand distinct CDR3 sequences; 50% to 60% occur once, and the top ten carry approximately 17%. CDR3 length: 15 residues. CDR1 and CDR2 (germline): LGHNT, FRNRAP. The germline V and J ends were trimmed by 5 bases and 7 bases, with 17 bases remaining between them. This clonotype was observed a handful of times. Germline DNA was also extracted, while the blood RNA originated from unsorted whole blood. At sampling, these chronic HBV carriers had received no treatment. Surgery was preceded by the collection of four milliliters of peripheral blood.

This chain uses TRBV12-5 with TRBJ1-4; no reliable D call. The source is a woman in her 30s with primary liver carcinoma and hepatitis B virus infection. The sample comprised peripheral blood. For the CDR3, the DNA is TGTGCTAGTGGTCCATCCGACCTGCGCGGTGAAAAACTGTTTTTT. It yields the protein CASGPSDLRGEKLFF.